This TCR beta chain is from a study of T cells in Graves' hyperthyroidism and ophthalmopathy. The patients, who ranged from 18 to 65 in age, presented with newly diagnosed hyperthyroidism lasting under 2 months. Clinical symptoms, serum thyroxine, TRAb, thyroid ultrasound and orbital computed tomography established diagnosis. This clonotype has at least ten counts. Antigen specificity is unknown. The CDR3 runs to 14 residues. CDR1 and CDR2 (germline): KGHDR, SFDVKD. V dropped 2 bases and J dropped 5 bases, with 9 bases sitting between them. General study results and limits: A model using 13 V-J features told ophthalmopathy apart from stable hyperthyroidism.

RNA transcripts provided the source from which TCR beta CDR3 regions were amplified. HTBI primers were used for first-round RT-PCR of the TCR CDR3. Each CDR3 protein gets one entry after TCRdb re-called the multiplex PCR reads with MiXCR. The sample carries some 350,000 distinct CDR3 sequences, approximately 20% recorded once. The clonotype originates from a woman between 18 and 29 years old with Graves' hyperthyroidism. Sequenced material: blood. The chain joins TRBV24-1 to TRBJ1-5; D is uncertain. CDR3 region: CATSDYGHDQPQHF. The CDR3 DNA is TGTGCCACCAGTGATTACGGGCATGATCAGCCCCAGCATTTT.